This entry concerns a single T cell receptor beta chain. Using immunoSEQ multiplex PCR, the repertoire was profiled, and TCRdb retains in-frame clones only, with some absent. Of approximately 90,000 clones in the sample, approximately 86% were seen once. The data were obtained in a study of control samples from healthy donors and cancer patients. The CDR3 is 13 amino acids. The V and J ends lost 7 bases and 5 bases, in that order; junction bases with no gene match: 6. The germline V gene has CDR1 MNHEY and CDR2 SVGAGI. J is TRBJ2-5 and V is TRBV6-5; 8 bases fit TRBD2. This clonotype originated in a man aged 25 to 40 in good health. Material for sequencing was blood. The DNA for the CDR3 is TGTGCCAGCACGAAGCGGGGGTGGGAGACCCAGTACTTC. It translates to CASTKRGWETQYF.